This T cell receptor beta chain comes out of a study of cytomegalovirus exposure and HLA in healthy donors. Study-wide results and limits: Later analysis placed DRB1 highest and HLA-C lowest in TCR association rates, which differed by HLA locus. A missense variant in DCLRE1C was later tied to TCR beta V- and J-gene trimming. Earlier analysis yielded a pattern in which most TCR beta V segments were productive about 87% or about 30% of the time.

About this clone: Antigen: not known.

The V and J ends lost 5 bases and 4 bases, in that order; junction bases with no gene match: 8. Per the germline V gene, CDR1 is SGHTA and CDR2 is FQGTGA. The CDR3 runs 15 residues. With 60 Vbeta and 13 Jbeta primers, the PCR was carried out. TCRdb's table, derived via immunoSEQ multiplex PCR, lists solely in-frame clones and lacks some. The sample carries around 97,000 clones, roughly 77% recorded once. The clonotype was recovered from a woman under 30 in good health and CMV-seropositive. The rearrangement joins TRBV7-3 to TRBJ1-1; the match to TRBD1 covers 9 bases. The specimen sequenced was PBMCs. The CDR3 reads CASSRTGGAGTEAFF. The CDR3 DNA reads TGTGCCAGCAGCCGTACAGGGGGCGCGGGCACTGAAGCTTTCTTT.